The T cell receptor beta chain under discussion was sequenced for a study of early T cells in non-severe SARS-CoV-2 infection. Study details: Investigators sequenced bulk RNA drawn from unsorted whole blood, and chains remained unpaired. Study findings and constraints: Clonotype matching in VDJdb favored anti-spike CD8 responses and did not capture private and CD4 specificities.

The length of the CDR3 is 14 residues. V was pared by 1 base and J by 5 bases, with 9 bases between. CDR1 and CDR2 (germline): SGHVS, FQNEAQ. In regard to this clonotype: Its target is unknown.

The protocol attached unique molecular identifiers to individual cDNA molecules. One entry per CDR3 protein, called by TCRdb with MiXCR from the 5' RACE reads. The table has approximately 21,000 distinct CDR3 sequences, nearly 5.5% seen once. Sequencing was done on a sample of whole blood. The chain carries TRBV7-8 and TRBJ1-3; D is uncertain. The clonotype originates from an adult who was a healthcare worker with PCR-confirmed SARS-CoV-2 infection or an uninfected control (not recorded which). CDR3 bases: TGTGCCAGCAGCTTAGGAGTACAGCGAAACACCATATATTTT. Its protein is CASSLGVQRNTIYF.